This is a list of T cell receptor beta chains from one sample in a study of response to subunit inactivated influenza vaccine. MiXCR, applied by TCRdb to the RT-PCR reads, yields one record per CDR3 protein. The sample yields about 520,000 distinct CDR3 sequences, roughly 7.9% seen once. The sequences come from PBMCs from blood, collected less than 30 months after vaccination. These receptors all stem from a man between 45 and 75 years old who received an inactivated influenza vaccine. The CDR3 runs from the conserved cysteine through the conserved F or W. A D gene is named only where the DNA matches it firmly. Size is stated for part of the rows, as once, few or many counts, or as a class when the clone is expanded.

V,J,D,size,CDR3,DNA
TRBV6-5,TRBJ2-1,TRBD1,-,CASSKGQGYRFF,TGTGCCAGCAGCAAGGGACAGGGTTATCGGTTCTTC
TRBV7-9,TRBJ2-6,-,few,CASSDAGRAGANVLTF,TGTGCCAGCAGCGATGCAGGTCGGGCTGGGGCCAACGTCCTGACTTTC
TRBV20-1,TRBJ2-7,-,few,CSATLSGPSYEQYF,TGCAGTGCTACTCTATCGGGACCCTCCTACGAGCAGTACTTC
TRBV7-2,TRBJ2-5,TRBD2,many,CASSLARTTSGQETQYF,TGTGCCAGCAGCTTAGCGCGGACGACTAGCGGACAAGAGACCCAGTACTTC
TRBV20-1,TRBJ2-7,-,-,CSARSRGAGSYEQYF,TGCAGTGCTAGGTCACGGGGGGCTGGGTCCTACGAGCAGTACTTC
TRBV20-1,TRBJ2-7,-,few,CSAYNPAAYEQYF,TGCAGTGCTTATAACCCGGCCGCCTACGAGCAGTACTTC
TRBV12-3/TRBV12-4,TRBJ2-7,-,many,CASMGNYSYEQYF,TGTGCCAGCATGGGAAATTACTCCTACGAGCAGTACTTC
TRBV18,TRBJ2-3,-,-,CASSPPEIGKDTQYF,TGTGCCAGCTCACCACCGGAAATTGGCAAAGATACGCAGTATTTT
TRBV28,TRBJ1-6,-,few,CASTPDWDSPLHF,TGTGCCAGCACCCCGGACTGGGACTCACCCCTCCACTTT
TRBV7-9,TRBJ1-6,-,many,CASSWDKDSPGNSPLHF,TGTGCCAGCAGCTGGGATAAGGACAGTCCTGGTAATTCACCCCTCCACTTT
TRBV11-2,TRBJ2-4,-,-,CASSLRGPPNIQYF,TGTGCCAGCAGCTTACGGGGACCCCCAAACATTCAGTACTTC
TRBV20-1,TRBJ2-6,TRBD2,many,CSARSGLAGVSSGANVLTF,TGCAGTGCTAGGTCCGGACTAGCGGGAGTTTCGTCTGGGGCCAACGTCCTGACTTTC
TRBV20-1,TRBJ2-7,TRBD1,many,CSARADRGYEQYF,TGCAGTGCTAGGGCGGACAGGGGTTACGAGCAGTACTTC
TRBV5-5,TRBJ2-7,TRBD1,many,CASSPLGTGTYEQYF,TGTGCCAGCAGCCCCCTTGGGACAGGGACCTACGAGCAGTACTTC
TRBV4-2,TRBJ1-1,-,-,CASSLGTGTLNTEAFF,TGTGCCAGCAGCCTTGGGACCGGGACACTGAACACTGAAGCTTTCTTT
TRBV28,TRBJ2-5,-,-,CASSLSNRRETQYF,TGTGCCAGCAGTTTATCAAACAGAAGAGAGACCCAGTACTTC
TRBV7-2,TRBJ2-1,TRBD2,few,CAGTSGSYNEQFF,TGTGCCGGTACTAGCGGGAGTTATAATGAGCAGTTCTTC
TRBV6-5,TRBJ2-5,TRBD1,-,CASSTRQGGETQYF,TGTGCCAGCAGTACTAGACAGGGTGGAGAGACCCAGTACTTC
TRBV28,TRBJ2-5,-,few,CASSLAAVKETQYF,TGTGCCAGCAGTTTAGCCGCAGTTAAAGAGACCCAGTACTTC
TRBV4-1,TRBJ2-3,TRBD2,-,CASSQAPRLAGITDTQYF,TGCGCCAGCAGCCAAGCCCCAAGACTAGCGGGGATCACAGATACGCAGTATTTT
TRBV11-2,TRBJ2-3,TRBD2,many,CASSLSLAGTDTQYF,TGTGCCAGCAGCTTAAGTCTAGCGGGAACCGATACGCAGTATTTT
TRBV24-1,TRBJ2-1,-,many,CATSEGTGFDEQFF,TGTGCCACCAGTGAGGGAACAGGGTTCGATGAGCAGTTCTTC